This TCR beta chain was sequenced for a study of blood T cell repertoires in COVID-19. At the level of the study: Sites across the United States, Italy and Spain contributed samples from acute and convalescent COVID-19. In each case, the material was cDNA or gDNA derived from T cells, B-cell-depleted T cells, or PBMCs.

Only in-frame clones appear in the TCRdb table, and some are missing; sequencing was by immunoSEQ multiplex PCR. This table holds approximately 380,000 clones, less than 85% found once. With 5 bases removed from V and 0 bases from J, the gap between germline ends came to 12 bases. Germline V gene sequence: CDR1 SNHLY, CDR2 FYNNEI. CDR3 length: 15 residues. The chain is built from TRBV2 and TRBJ2-3; tentatively, D is TRBD2 (6 bases). This clonotype originated in a woman aged 18-35 years with acute or convalescent COVID-19. The sample taken for sequencing was peripheral blood. Here the CDR3 DNA reads TGTGCCAGCAGTCGGGCCGGGGGAAGCACAGATACGCAGTATTTT. It is translated as CASSRAGGSTDTQYF.